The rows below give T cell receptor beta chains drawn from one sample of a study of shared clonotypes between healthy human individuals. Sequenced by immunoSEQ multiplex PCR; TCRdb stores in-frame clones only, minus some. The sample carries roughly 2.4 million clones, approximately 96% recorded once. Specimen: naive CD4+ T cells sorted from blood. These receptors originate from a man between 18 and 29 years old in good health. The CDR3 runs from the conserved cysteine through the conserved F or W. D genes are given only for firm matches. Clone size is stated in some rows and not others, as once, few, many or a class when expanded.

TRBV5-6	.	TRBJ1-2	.	TGTGCCAGCAGTTTCCGGGGAGCGGCTAACTATGGCTACACCTTC	CASSFRGAANYGYTF
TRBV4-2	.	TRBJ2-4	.	TGTGCCAGCAGCCAAGATCGAACTGGGAACATTCAGTACTTC	CASSQDRTGNIQYF
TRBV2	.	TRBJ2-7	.	TGTGCCAGCAGTCTAAAAGAGGGACTGAACTACGAGCAGTACTTC	CASSLKEGLNYEQYF
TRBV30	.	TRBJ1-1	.	TGTGCCTGGGCTCGGAGGAACACTGAAGCTTTCTTT	CAWARRNTEAFF
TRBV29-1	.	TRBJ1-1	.	TGCAGCGTTGAAGATCCACTCCAGACAGCGAACACTGAAGCTTTCTTT	CSVEDPLQTANTEAFF
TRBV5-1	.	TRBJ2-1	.	TGCGCCAGCAGCTTCGGGTATACCTACAATGAGCAGTTCTTC	CASSFGYTYNEQFF
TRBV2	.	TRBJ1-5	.	TGTGCCAGCAGTGTGGCAGGTGCCCAGCCCCAGCATTTT	CASSVAGAQPQHF
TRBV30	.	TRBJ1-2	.	TGTGCCTGGAGTGTACTACGGGGTTCAGGCTATGGCTACACCTTC	CAWSVLRGSGYGYTF
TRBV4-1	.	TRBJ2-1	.	TGCGCCAGCAGCCAAGCGTACAGGTGGGCCGGGATTGGATACAATGAGCAGTTCTTC	CASSQAYRWAGIGYNEQFF
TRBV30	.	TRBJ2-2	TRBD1	TGTGCCTGGGGGACAGGGGGCAGCGGGGAGCTGTTTTTT	CAWGTGGSGELFF
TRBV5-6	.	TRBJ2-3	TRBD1	TGTGCCAGCAGCGCAGGGGGTATCACAGATACGCAGTATTTT	CASSAGGITDTQYF
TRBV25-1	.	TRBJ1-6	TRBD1	TGTGCCAGCAGTGACCCGACAGGGGGAAGTAATTCACCCCTCCACTTT	CASSDPTGGSNSPLHF
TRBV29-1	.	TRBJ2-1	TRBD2	TGCAGCGTTGGGGAGACTAGCGGGAGTCGGAATGAGCAGTTCTTC	CSVGETSGSRNEQFF
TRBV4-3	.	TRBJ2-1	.	TGCGCCAGCAGCCAAGGAGCGGTCTCCTACAATGAGCAGTTCTTC	CASSQGAVSYNEQFF
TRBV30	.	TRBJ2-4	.	TGTGCCTGGAGTGTCGCGGGTACCAAAAACATTCAGTACTTC	CAWSVAGTKNIQYF
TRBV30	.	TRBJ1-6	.	TGTGCCTGGAGGCTGAATTCACCCCTCCACTTT	CAWRLNSPLHF
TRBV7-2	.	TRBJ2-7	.	TGTGCCAGCAGCTTAGTAGGATCCCGCCGCGAGCAGTACTTC	CASSLVGSRREQYF
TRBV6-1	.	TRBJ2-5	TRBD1	TGTGCCAGCAGTCAACAGACAGGGGGGGAGACCCAGTACTTC	CASSQQTGGETQYF
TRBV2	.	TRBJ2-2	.	TGTGCCAGCAGTAGGCTCCCTAACACCGGGGAGCTGTTTTTT	CASSRLPNTGELFF
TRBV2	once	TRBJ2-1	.	TGTGCCAGCTCCCCCGGGGTCTCCTACAATGAGCAGTTCTTC	CASSPGVSYNEQFF
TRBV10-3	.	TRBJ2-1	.	TGTGCCATCACCGGGGACTTATCAAGCGAGCAGTTCTTC	CAITGDLSSEQFF
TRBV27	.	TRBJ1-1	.	TGTGCCAGCAGTTTTAGAAACCCGAACACTGAAGCTTTCTTT	CASSFRNPNTEAFF
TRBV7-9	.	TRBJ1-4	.	TGTGCCAGCAGCTTCCCCGGGCAGGGGCAGAGTGAAAAACTGTTTTTT	CASSFPGQGQSEKLFF
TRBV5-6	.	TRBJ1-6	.	TGTGCCAGCAGCCCGAAGAGACTTCACTCCTATAATTCACCCCTCCACTTT	CASSPKRLHSYNSPLHF
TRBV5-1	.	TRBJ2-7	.	TGCGCCAGCAAACGGCAGGGCCTCTACGAGCAGTACTTC	CASKRQGLYEQYF
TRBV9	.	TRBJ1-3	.	TGTGCCAGCAGCGGGACACTGAACTCTGGAAACACCATATATTTT	CASSGTLNSGNTIYF
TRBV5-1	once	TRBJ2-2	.	TGCGCCAGCAGCTCCCGAGTGGGTGCCGGGGAGCTGTTTTTT	CASSSRVGAGELFF
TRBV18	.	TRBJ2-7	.	TGTGCCAGTACCGTAGGGACCGCCTACGAGCAGTACTTC	CASTVGTAYEQYF
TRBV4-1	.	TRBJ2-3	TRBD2	TGCGCCAGCAGCCCGCTTCCCGGGGGGGAGGGAGGTACAGATACGCAGTATTTT	CASSPLPGGEGGTDTQYF
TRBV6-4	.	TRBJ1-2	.	TGTGCCAGCAGTGACTCTGGCGGTCCCTATGGCTACACCTTC	CASSDSGGPYGYTF
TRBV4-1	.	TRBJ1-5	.	TGCGCCAGCAGCCGGCTTCGGCCCGACAGCCGCAATCAGCCCCAGCATTTT	CASSRLRPDSRNQPQHF
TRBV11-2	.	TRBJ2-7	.	TGTGCCAGCAGCTTAGGAGTGAAGGACTCGGAGACCTACGAGCAGTACTTC	CASSLGVKDSETYEQYF
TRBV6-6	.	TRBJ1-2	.	TGTGCCAGCAGTTACCGGAACCCGACAGAGGGATATGGCTACACCTTC	CASSYRNPTEGYGYTF
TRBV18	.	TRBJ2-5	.	TGTGCCAGCTCACCGGGACCCGGCAGAGAGACCCAGTACTTC	CASSPGPGRETQYF
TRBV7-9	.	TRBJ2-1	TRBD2	TGTGCCAGCAGCTTAGGGCTAGCGGGGGGCTACAATGAGCAGTTCTTC	CASSLGLAGGYNEQFF
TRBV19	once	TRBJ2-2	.	TGTGCCAGTAGCCGAGGGACACTTAACACCGGGGAGCTGTTTTTT	CASSRGTLNTGELFF
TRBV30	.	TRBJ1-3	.	TGTGCCTGGTCGATAACCAACTCTGGAAACACCATATATTTT	CAWSITNSGNTIYF
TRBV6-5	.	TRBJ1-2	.	TGTGCCAGCAGAGCCCCTGGGGGAGACTATGGCTACACCTTC	CASRAPGGDYGYTF
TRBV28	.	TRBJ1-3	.	TGTGCCAGCAGTTCAACAGGAGGCTCTGGAAACACCATATATTTT	CASSSTGGSGNTIYF
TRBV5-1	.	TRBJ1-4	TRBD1	TGCGCCAGCCAAAATCGGACTGACAGGGTTGGTTGTGAAAAACTGTTTTTT	CASQNRTDRVGCEKLFF
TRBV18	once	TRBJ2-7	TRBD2	TGTGCCAGCTCACGAACTAGCGGGGGTTACGAGCAGTACTTC	CASSRTSGGYEQYF
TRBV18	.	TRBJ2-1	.	TGTGCCAGCTCCTCCCCTACAAATGAGCAGTTCTTC	CASSSPTNEQFF
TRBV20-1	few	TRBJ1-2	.	TGCAGTGCTTCGTTTCCCGGCTACACCTTC	CSASFPGYTF
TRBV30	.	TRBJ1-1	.	TGTGCCTGGAGGGCTAGCCTGGGCGGGACTGAAGCTTTCTTT	CAWRASLGGTEAFF
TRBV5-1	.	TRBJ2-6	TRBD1	TGCGCCAGCAGTGCATCCGGGACAGGGGGCTACGGGGCCAACGTCCTGACTTTC	CASSASGTGGYGANVLTF
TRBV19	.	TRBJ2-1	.	TGTGCCAGTAGTGAGGTCCGTAGCTCCTACAATGAGCAGTTCTTC	CASSEVRSSYNEQFF
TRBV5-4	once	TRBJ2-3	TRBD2	TGTGCCAGCAGCTCACGAGCGGGGTCTCCGGATACGCAGTATTTT	CASSSRAGSPDTQYF
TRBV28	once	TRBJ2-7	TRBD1	TGTGCCAGCAGCCAAGGGACAGGGAGGTCCTACGAGCAGTACTTC	CASSQGTGRSYEQYF
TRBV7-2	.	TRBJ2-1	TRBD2	TGTGCCAGCAGCTTAACAGGTTATCGACTAGCGGGGTTTGGAGAGCAGTTCTTC	CASSLTGYRLAGFGEQFF
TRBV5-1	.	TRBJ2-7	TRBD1	TGCGCCAGCAGCCCAAGACCGGGACAGGAGACCTACGAGCAGTACTTC	CASSPRPGQETYEQYF
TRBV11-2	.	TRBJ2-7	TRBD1	TGTGCCAGCACCTCTAATCGCAGGGGGCGCTTGAGCGAGCAGTACTTC	CASTSNRRGRLSEQYF
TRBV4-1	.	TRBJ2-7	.	TGCGCCAGCAGCCAAAAAGGGACTCACTACGAGCAGTACTTC	CASSQKGTHYEQYF
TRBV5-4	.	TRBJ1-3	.	TGTGCCAGCAGCCGGTTAGGAGACACCATATATTTT	CASSRLGDTIYF
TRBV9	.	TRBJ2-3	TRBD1	TGTGCCAGCAGCGCGGAAAGACAGGGGAAGGGGGACTATACGCAGTATTTT	CASSAERQGKGDYTQYF
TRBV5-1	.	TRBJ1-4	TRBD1	TGCGCCAGCAGCTTAAGGACAGGCTCTGCTGAAAAACTGTTTTTT	CASSLRTGSAEKLFF